This T cell receptor beta chain was recorded in a study of cytomegalovirus exposure and HLA in healthy donors. The CDR3 has 16 amino acids. Germline V gives CDR1 LGHNA, CDR2 YSLEER. V was clipped by 1 base and J by 5 bases; unmatched bases: 9. With regard to this clone: Its antigen remains unidentified.

General study results and limits: The study recorded about 150 TCR beta chains that were cytomegalovirus-associated.

Use of 60 Vbeta and 13 Jbeta primers characterized the PCR. The repertoire was sequenced with immunoSEQ multiplex PCR; TCRdb's copy has only in-frame clones and lacks some. The data hold 160,000 or so clones, with approximately 81% observed a single time. The sequence was collected from a female donor in good health and CMV-seronegative. J is TRBJ2-7 and V is TRBV4-3; 9 positions match TRBD1. Sequenced material: PBMCs. The CDR3 loop reads CASSQVPQGAVNEQYF. CDR3 nucleotide sequence: TGCGCCAGCAGCCAAGTCCCACAGGGGGCGGTCAACGAGCAGTACTTC.